A single sample is the source of the 31 T cell receptor beta chains below, sequenced in a study of blood T cells in healthy people across ages. Alongside a J-beta primer mix, a sample-barcoded 5' primer served in a second PCR lasting roughly 6 to 11 cycles. TCRdb reprocessed the 5' RACE reads via MiXCR and lists one record per CDR3 protein. This table holds about a million distinct CDR3 sequences, 35% to 40% found once. Sequencing was done on a sample of blood. The receptors come from a man between 18 and 29 years old in good health.

The chain couples TRBV12-3 or TRBV12-4 to TRBJ2-7; TRBD1 agrees at 7 bases. Matching the DNA end better, TRBJ2-5 makes the J call doubtful. CDR3 length equals 13 residues. The CDR3 DNA sequence: TGTGCCGGTTCTCGGGACAGACAAGAGACCCAGTACTTC. This gives the protein CAGSRDRQETQYF.

Regarding this clonotype: This may arise from a read error, as a much more abundant clone is one base away. The chain couples TRBV6-2 or TRBV6-3 to TRBJ2-5, with a tentative D call TRBD2 (6 bases). The CDR3 is 12 amino acids. With 6 bases removed from V and 11 bases from J, the gap between germline ends came to 16 bases. Germline values: CDR1 MNHEY, CDR2 SVGEGT. CDR3 region: CASRRTKNEQYF. CDR3 nucleotide sequence: TGTGCCAGCAGAAGGACTAAAAATGAGCAGTACTTC.

This rearrangement joins TRBV5-5 to TRBJ1-1; D uncertain. The CDR3 has 14 amino acids. Trimming took 4 bases from V and 6 from J, leaving 16 bases between them. The germline CDR1 and CDR2 sequences are SGHKS and YYEKEE (reference sequence). The CDR3 here is CASSPIGGSSEAFF. The CDR3 DNA follows: TGTGCCAGCAGCCCGATTGGAGGGAGCTCTGAAGCTTTCTTT.

This clonotype has a handful of counts. The rearrangement uses TRBV15 and TRBJ2-7; TRBD1 or TRBD2 may be the D gene (5 bases each). Germline CDR1 reads LNHNV; CDR2 reads YYDKDF (reference sequence). The V end lost 1 base, the J end lost 3 bases, and 13 bases lay between the germline ends. The CDR3 loop spans 15 amino acids. CDR3 region: CATSRVSAGNYEQYF. For the CDR3, the DNA is TGTGCCACCAGCAGAGTTAGCGCAGGGAACTACGAGCAGTACTTC.

This clonotype has just a few counts. V is TRBV12-3 or TRBV12-4 and J is TRBJ2-1; D may be TRBD1 (6 bases). V was shortened by 6 bases and J by 4 bases, with 22 bases between the two germline ends. The CDR3 totals 17 residues. The CDR3 region is CASSVRLRDKTYNEQFF. In nucleotides, the CDR3 is TGTGCCAGCAGCGTTCGACTCCGGGACAAAACTTACAATGAGCAGTTCTTC.

This rearrangement joins TRBV7-2 to TRBJ2-3; D might be TRBD2 (5 bases). The V end lost 4 bases, the J end lost 2 bases, and 19 bases lay between the germline ends. CDR3 length: 17 amino acids. Germline CDR1 reads SGHTA; CDR2 reads FQGNSA. Here the CDR3 reads CASSSQTSAGFTDTQYF. CDR3 DNA sequence: TGTGCCAGCAGCTCCCAGACGTCTGCGGGCTTCACAGATACGCAGTATTTT.

This clonotype was seen a handful of times. The rearrangement uses TRBV4-2 and TRBJ2-1, with 9 bases that match TRBD1. This CDR3 region has 16 residues. The germline V gene encodes CDR1 LGHNA and CDR2 YNFKEQ. Losses at the gene ends were 3 bases for V and 12 bases for J; bases not matched to a gene: 15. This CDR3 reads CASSHLEEDRGAGQFF. The DNA for the CDR3 is TGTGCCAGCAGCCATCTAGAGGAGGACAGGGGAGCAGGGCAGTTCTTC.

The rearrangement links TRBV5-6 to TRBJ1-1; D is unresolved. This CDR3 is built from 15 residues. V lost 0 bases and J 0 bases, leaving 9 bases between the germline ends. Germline lookup yields CDR1 SGHDT and CDR2 YYEEEE. CDR3: CASSLDGDVNTEAFF. The CDR3, as DNA: TGTGCCAGCAGCTTGGATGGTGATGTGAACACTGAAGCTTTCTTT.

The gene calls are TRBV30 and TRBJ1-4; D is unresolved. Trimming took 1 base from V and 13 from J, leaving 10 bases between them. The CDR3 has 11 residues. The germline V gene encodes CDR1 GTSNPN and CDR2 SVGIG (reference sequence). This CDR3 reads CAWSEGRGLFF. CDR3 in DNA: TGTGCCTGGAGTGAAGGGAGAGGACTGTTTTTT.

This clonotype was observed a few times. The rearrangement uses TRBV3-1 and TRBJ1-1; D gene uncertain. The V gene lost 1 base and the J gene lost 11 bases, with 8 bases spanning the gap. The CDR3 is made up of 11 amino acids. CDR1 and CDR2 (germline): LGHDT, YNNKEL (reference sequence). CDR3 nucleotide sequence: TGTGCCAGCAGCCAAGTGGGGTACGCTTTCTTT. Its translation is CASSQVGYAFF.

V gene TRBV5-1 combines with J gene TRBJ2-5, with a tentative D call TRBD1 (5 bases). The CDR3 sequence is 17 residues long. The ends were cut back, 0 bases at V and 2 bases at J, with 17 bases in the middle. CDR1 is SGHRS and CDR2 is YFSETQ in the germline V gene. In nucleotides, the CDR3 is TGCGCCAGCAGCTTGGCAGGAAAAGGGGCCAGGCAAGAGACCCAGTACTTC. It yields the protein CASSLAGKGARQETQYF. The variable domain in full, completed from reference TRBV5-1 and TRBJ2-5, reads KAGVTQTPRYLIKTRGQQVTLSCSPISGHRSVSWYQQTPGQGLQFLFEYFSETQRNKGNFPGRFSGRQFSNSRSEMNVSTLELGDSALYLCASSLAGKGARQETQYFGPGTRLLVL.

This clonotype was detected only a few times. The chain recombines TRBV7-2 with TRBJ1-4; 7 positions match TRBD1. Trimming cost V 5 bases and J 4 bases; bases outside gene matches: 10. The CDR3 totals 16 residues. Per germline, CDR1 SGHTA and CDR2 FQGNSA. DNA of the CDR3: TGTGCCAGCAGCGAAAGCGCGGCAGGGGGTAATGAAAAACTGTTTTTT. Its protein is CASSESAAGGNEKLFF.

In this sample, this clonotype turned up a few times. The chain uses TRBV6-1 and TRBJ1-1; D is unresolved. V was shortened by 1 base and J by 5 bases, with 14 bases between the two germline ends. The CDR3 runs 15 residues. In germline, CDR1 is MNHNS, CDR2 SASEGT. The CDR3 coding sequence is TGTGCCAGCAGTGAAGTTTATAGCGTCAGGACTGAAGCTTTCTTT. Translation gives CASSEVYSVRTEAFF.

This clonotype appeared once. This sequence joins TRBV9 and TRBJ1-2, with 7 bases aligning to TRBD1. The CDR3 runs to 14 residues. V was pared by 4 bases and J by 5 bases, with 8 bases of the junction left unmatched. CDR1 is SGDLS and CDR2 is YYNGEE in the germline V gene. For the CDR3, the DNA is TGTGCCAGCAGCCGGGGGACAGCCGATTATGGCTACACCTTC. Its protein is CASSRGTADYGYTF.

The table lists this clonotype with a few counts. The rearrangement links TRBV5-6 to TRBJ2-3; unclear D gene. Trimming took 0 bases from V and 13 from J, leaving 9 bases between them. The length of the CDR3 is 11 residues. Germline CDR1 is SGHDT and CDR2 is YYEEEE. This chain's CDR3 is CASSLGVVEYF. Written as DNA, the CDR3 is TGTGCCAGCAGCTTGGGCGTAGTGGAGTATTTT.

The chain couples TRBV7-8 to TRBJ2-3; 10 positions match TRBD2. CDR1 SGHVS and CDR2 FQNEAQ come from the germline V gene. The CDR3 spans 16 residues. V lost 4 bases to trimming and J lost 2 bases; unmatched junction nucleotides: 6. As DNA, the CDR3 is TGTGCCAGCAGCTCCAATAGCGGGGGGAACACAGATACGCAGTATTTT. Its translation is CASSSNSGGNTDTQYF.

The gene calls are TRBV10-3 and TRBJ1-2, with 8 bases identical to TRBD1. The germline gives CDR1 ENHRY, CDR2 SYGVKD. The CDR3 spans 12 residues. V gave up 6 bases and J gave up 7 bases; unmatched junction bases: 4. The CDR3 loop is CAIREQGAGYTF. CDR3 DNA: TGTGCCATCAGGGAGCAGGGGGCTGGCTACACCTTC.

The rearrangement links TRBV30 to TRBJ2-2; D is possibly TRBD1 (5 bases). Trimming took off 0 bases at V and 4 bases at J, with 6 bases between the two ends. The CDR3 has 13 amino acids. CDR1 and CDR2 (germline): GTSNPN, SVGIG (reference sequence). CDR3 coding DNA: TGTGCCTGGAGTGTACAGGTCACCGGGGAGCTGTTTTTT. It codes for CAWSVQVTGELFF.

This clonotype has just a few counts. This sequence joins TRBV6-2 or TRBV6-3 and TRBJ2-3, with TRBD2 matching over 9 bases. Germline CDR1 and CDR2: MNHEY and SVGEGT. The CDR3 is made up of 17 amino acids. Trimming removed 4 bases from V and 5 bases from J; junction bases left unmatched: 13. The chain's CDR3 is CASSWASGAKTEDTQYF. For the CDR3, the DNA is TGTGCCAGCAGTTGGGCTAGCGGGGCCAAAACCGAAGATACGCAGTATTTT.

This clonotype appeared a few times. The rearrangement links TRBV2 to TRBJ1-1, with D unclear. The length of the CDR3 is 13 residues. The V gene's germline CDR1 is SNHLY and CDR2 FYNNEI. The V end lost 5 bases, the J end lost 0 bases, and 7 bases lay between the germline ends. CDR3 DNA: TGTGCCAGCAGTTGGAGGATGAACACTGAAGCTTTCTTT. Its translation: CASSWRMNTEAFF.

The chain recombines TRBV20-1 with TRBJ2-1, with TRBD2 identical over 7 bases. The CDR3 has 14 residues. Germline values: CDR1 DFQATT, CDR2 SNEGSKA (reference sequence). With 8 bases clipped from V and 2 bases from J, the junction kept 9 bases outside the gene matches. The CDR3 DNA follows: TGCAGTCCAACCACGGGGGGTCCCTACAATGAGCAGTTCTTC. The encoded protein is CSPTTGGPYNEQFF.

This clonotype was seen more than once but under ten times. The chain uses TRBV7-2 and TRBJ2-1; TRBD1 aligns across 7 bases. With V trimmed by 5 bases and J by 5 bases, 3 bases remained unmatched. Germline CDR1 SGHTA, CDR2 FQGNSA. This CDR3 spans 13 amino acids. CDR3 loop: CASSAGQDNEQFF. The CDR3 DNA sequence: TGTGCCAGCAGCGCCGGACAGGACAATGAGCAGTTCTTC.

The chain joins TRBV20-1 to TRBJ2-1; D is perhaps TRBD1 (5 bases). TRBJ2-7 explains the end of the DNA better; the J call may be wrong. In germline, CDR1 is DFQATT, CDR2 SNEGSKA (reference sequence). This CDR3 region has 13 residues. CDR3 in DNA: TGCAGTGCTACAGGGTACTCCTACAATGAGCAGTACTTC. It is translated as CSATGYSYNEQYF.

The chain links TRBV6-5 to TRBJ2-1; 9 bases fit TRBD2. V shed 2 bases, J shed 3 bases, and the junction held 5 bases outside the gene matches. CDR3 length: 16 amino acids. From germline, CDR1 is MNHEY and CDR2 SVGAGI. CDR3 protein: CASSYPRLAVYNEQFF. CDR3 DNA sequence: TGTGCCAGCAGTTACCCCAGACTAGCGGTCTACAATGAGCAGTTCTTC.

This chain links TRBV29-1 with TRBJ1-1, with D tentatively TRBD1 (6 bases). This CDR3 contains 13 residues. Germline V gene lookup returns CDR1 SQVTM and CDR2 ANQGSEA. The V end was cut by 6 bases, the J end by 0 bases, with 11 bases between. Written as DNA, the CDR3 is TGCAGCGTGAAAGGGGGTTTGAACACTGAAGCTTTCTTT. The encoded protein is CSVKGGLNTEAFF.

This clonotype was recorded many times. The V gene is TRBV10-3, the J gene TRBJ1-2; D ambiguous. V was shortened by 0 bases and J by 2 bases, with 4 bases between the two germline ends. Germline lookup yields CDR1 ENHRY and CDR2 SYGVKD. The CDR3 has 13 residues. CDR3: CAISESENYGYTF. The CDR3 region has the DNA TGTGCCATCAGTGAGTCGGAAAACTATGGCTACACCTTC.

The rearrangement links TRBV30 to TRBJ1-2, with D uncertain. This CDR3 comprises 14 residues. Trimming took off 0 bases at V and 4 bases at J, with 12 bases between the two ends. CDR1 and CDR2 from the germline V gene are GTSNPN and SVGIG (reference sequence). CDR3 region: CAWSVFEGSYGYTF. As DNA, the CDR3 is TGTGCCTGGAGTGTTTTTGAAGGGAGCTATGGCTACACCTTC.

This clonotype was detected only once. The CDR3 DNA follows: TGCGCCAGCAGCTTGAGTCTAGCGGGTAACAATGAGCAGTACTTC. Its protein product is CASSLSLAGNNEQYF. The chain is built from TRBV5-1 and TRBJ2-5; 8 nucleotides agree with TRBD2. The germline V gene has CDR1 SGHRS and CDR2 YFSETQ. The CDR3 has 15 residues. The V gene end was trimmed by 1 base and the J gene end by 11 bases; junction bases not matched to a gene: 13.

The V gene is TRBV6-1, the J gene TRBJ2-3; D remains unclear. This CDR3 is 14 amino acids long. Germline values: CDR1 MNHNS, CDR2 SASEGT. Trimming left V 4 bases short and J 1 base short, with 9 bases between. CDR3 sequence: CASSGGYRTDTQYF. CDR3 sequence (DNA): TGTGCCAGCAGTGGAGGCTACCGCACAGATACGCAGTATTTT.

V gene TRBV12-3 or TRBV12-4 combines with J gene TRBJ2-3; D not certain. There are 15 residues in the CDR3. Deletions cut 5 bases from V and 3 bases from J, with 15 bases between. CDR3 sequence (DNA): TGTGCCAGCAGTCATCCGGCAATGAGGACAGATACGCAGTATTTT. It translates to CASSHPAMRTDTQYF.

The CDR3 bases are TGCGCCAGCAGCCTAGGACTAGCGGGGAGCAATGAGCAGTACTTC. Translation gives CASSLGLAGSNEQYF. V gene TRBV5-1 combines with J gene TRBJ2-1; TRBD2 agrees at 12 bases. The last part of the DNA fits TRBJ2-7 better; the J call may be wrong. The CDR3 consists of 15 residues. CDR1 and CDR2 from the germline V gene are SGHRS and YFSETQ.